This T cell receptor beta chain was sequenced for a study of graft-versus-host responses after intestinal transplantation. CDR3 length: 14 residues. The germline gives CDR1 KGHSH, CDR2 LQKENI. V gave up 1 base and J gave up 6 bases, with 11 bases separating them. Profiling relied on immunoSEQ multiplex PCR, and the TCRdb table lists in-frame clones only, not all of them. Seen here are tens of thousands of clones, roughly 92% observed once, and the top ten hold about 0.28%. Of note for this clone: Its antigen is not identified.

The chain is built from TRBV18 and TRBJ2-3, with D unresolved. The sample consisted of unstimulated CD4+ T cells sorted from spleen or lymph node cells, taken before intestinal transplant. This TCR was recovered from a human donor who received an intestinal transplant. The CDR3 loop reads CASSPLRGTDTQYF. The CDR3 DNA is TGTGCCAGCTCACCACTACGCGGAACTGATACGCAGTATTTT.